These T cell receptor beta chains were read from a single sample in a study of control samples from healthy donors and cancer patients. Sequenced by immunoSEQ multiplex PCR; TCRdb stores in-frame clones only, minus some. The profile shows approximately 60,000 clones, approximately 90% of them singletons. The source material was PBMCs. These receptor sequences come from a man aged 25-40 years with colorectal cancer. Each CDR3 is given with its conserved first and last residue. Each record gives: clone size, D gene, J gene, CDR3 length, V gene, CDR3 DNA, CDR3 protein. D genes are given only for firm matches. Not all rows give a size; the values are once, few, many and, for expanded clones, a class.

NA	NA	TRBJ2-5	16	TRBV10-3	TGTGCCATCAGTGAGTCCTTTGGCAGGACGTGGGAGACCCAGTACTTC	CAISESFGRTWETQYF
NA	NA	TRBJ1-1	14	TRBV6-5	TGTGCCAGCAGTCAGGCGGACAGGAACACTGAAGCTTTCTTT	CASSQADRNTEAFF
NA	NA	TRBJ2-3	18	TRBV6-1	TGTGCCAGCAGTGATATCCGAGCCCTGACAGCACGCACAGATACGCAGTATTTT	CASSDIRALTARTDTQYF
NA	TRBD2	TRBJ2-1	17	TRBV7-2	TGTGCCAGCAGCTTAGATTGGCTAGCGGGGGGGTACAATGAGCAGTTCTTC	CASSLDWLAGGYNEQFF
NA	NA	TRBJ1-2	14	TRBV5-6	TGTGCCAGCAGCTTACAGGTCGCCGGGTATGGCTACACCTTC	CASSLQVAGYGYTF
NA	TRBD1	TRBJ2-1	16	TRBV6-4	TGTGCCAGCAGTACCGGGACAGGGGGTGGGAGCAATGAGCAGTTCTTC	CASSTGTGGGSNEQFF
NA	TRBD1	TRBJ1-5	15	TRBV6-4	TGTGCCAGCAGCGACACAGGGGTGGGCAATCAGCCCCAGCATTTT	CASSDTGVGNQPQHF
NA	TRBD1	TRBJ1-2	13	TRBV24-1	TGTGCCACCAGTGACTCGGACAGGGGATTATGGACCTTC	CATSDSDRGLWTF
NA	NA	TRBJ1-3	14	TRBV10-3	TGTGCCATCACCGAGGGGACAACTGGAAACACCATATATTTT	CAITEGTTGNTIYF
once	NA	TRBJ2-1	15	TRBV6-5	TGTGCCAGCAGTTATTCCCCGGACAGCTCAAATGAGCAGTTCTTC	CASSYSPDSSNEQFF
NA	NA	TRBJ1-2	14	TRBV4-3	TGCGCCAGCAGCCAAGGCCCAACTAACTATGGCTACACCTTC	CASSQGPTNYGYTF
NA	NA	TRBJ1-6	12	TRBV27	TGTGCCAGCAGTTTATTCGGACAAGCCCTCCACTTT	CASSLFGQALHF
NA	NA	TRBJ1-4	15	TRBV5-1	TGCGCCAGCAGCTTGCTCGGGACGTATAATGAAAAACTGTTTTTT	CASSLLGTYNEKLFF
NA	NA	TRBJ2-1	15	TRBV18	TGTGCCAGCTCACCACCTTCGGCAGTAGATGGTGAGCAGTTCTTC	CASSPPSAVDGEQFF
NA	NA	TRBJ1-4	15	TRBV6-5	TGTGCCAGCAGCCCCTCGGGGGGCGCGAATGAAAAACTGTTTTTT	CASSPSGGANEKLFF
NA	NA	TRBJ1-2	14	TRBV6-5	TGTGCCAGCAGGCCCGGGACACGGAACTATGGCTACACCTTC	CASRPGTRNYGYTF
NA	NA	TRBJ1-2	17	TRBV4-3	TGCGCCAGCAGCCAAGATTATGGGGGGGCAGCCCTCTATGGCTACACCTTC	CASSQDYGGAALYGYTF
NA	NA	TRBJ2-2	14	TRBV7-6	TGTGCCAGCAGCCCTTCGGACGGCACCGGGGAGCTGTTTTTT	CASSPSDGTGELFF
once	NA	TRBJ2-1	15	TRBV25-1	TGTGCCAGCAAGTTTGATATAGCAGGGCGTAATGAGCAGTTCTTC	CASKFDIAGRNEQFF
NA	NA	TRBJ1-4	13	TRBV19	TGTGCCAGCTCAAGAAGGGCTAATGAAAAACTGTTTTTT	CASSRRANEKLFF
NA	NA	TRBJ2-7	11	TRBV20-1	TGCAGTGCGAGCCCGTTGTACGAGCAGTACTTC	CSASPLYEQYF
NA	TRBD1	TRBJ1-5	16	TRBV6-2/TRBV6-3	TGTGCCAGCAGTTACCCCCAGTTCCGGACAGGGATATCCCAGCATTTT	CASSYPQFRTGISQHF
NA	NA	TRBJ2-1	15	TRBV30	TGTGCCTGGAGTGAGGGGCCAGGGTTAAACAATGAGCAGTTCTTC	CAWSEGPGLNNEQFF
NA	NA	TRBJ1-1	14	TRBV6-5	TGTGCCAGCAGCCCCGAGAGGTGGGGCACTGAAGCTTTCTTT	CASSPERWGTEAFF
NA	NA	TRBJ2-3	13	TRBV12-3/TRBV12-4	TGTGCCAGCAGTTTACGTCTTCCCGATACGCAGTATTTT	CASSLRLPDTQYF
NA	NA	TRBJ1-1	14	TRBV5-4	TGTGCCAGCAGCTCACAGGGTCGGAACACTGAAGCTTTCTTT	CASSSQGRNTEAFF
NA	NA	TRBJ1-5	14	TRBV5-8	TGTGCCAGCAGCCCCTCCCCCAGATCCCTTTCCCAGCATTTT	CASSPSPRSLSQHF
NA	TRBD1	TRBJ1-2	11	TRBV6-2/TRBV6-3	TGTGCCAGCAGTACAGGGGGAGGCTACACCTTC	CASSTGGGYTF
once	TRBD1	TRBJ1-5	17	TRBV19	TGTGCCAGTAGTATAGGGCCCGACAGGGGGTTTCATCAGCCCCAGCATTTT	CASSIGPDRGFHQPQHF
NA	NA	TRBJ1-1	18	TRBV4-3	TGCGCCAGCAGCCAAGTTAAGGGCAGGGTATTTTGGAACACTGAAGCTTTCTTT	CASSQVKGRVFWNTEAFF
few	NA	TRBJ1-4	12	TRBV9	TGTGCCAGCAGCGTAGACGAAGAAAAACTGTTTTTT	CASSVDEEKLFF
NA	NA	TRBJ1-3	13	TRBV12-3/TRBV12-4	TGTGCCAGCAGTTTAGGACAGAGAAACACCATATATTTT	CASSLGQRNTIYF
NA	NA	TRBJ2-1	15	TRBV6-5	TGTGCCAGCAGTTACGCGGGGGCCGGGTACAATGAGCAGTTCTTC	CASSYAGAGYNEQFF
NA	NA	TRBJ2-3	14	TRBV7-9	TGTGCCAGCAGCTTGATGTCAGACACAGATACGCAGTATTTT	CASSLMSDTDTQYF
once	TRBD2	TRBJ2-7	17	TRBV5-1	TGCGCCAGCAGCGTAACGACTAGCGGGGATTTCTCCTACGAGCAGTACTTC	CASSVTTSGDFSYEQYF
NA	NA	TRBJ1-1	13	TRBV12-3/TRBV12-4	TGTGCCAGCAGTCACGGGGATAACACTGAAGCTTTCTTT	CASSHGDNTEAFF
once	NA	TRBJ1-1	14	TRBV15	TGTGCCACCAGCAGAGTGAGCCAGGTCGCTGAAGCTTTCTTT	CATSRVSQVAEAFF
few	TRBD1	TRBJ1-2	15	TRBV10-3	TGTGCCATCTGGGGACAGGGCCTCCGGTGGGGTGGCTACACCTTC	CAIWGQGLRWGGYTF
NA	TRBD2	TRBJ2-1	15	TRBV4-3	TGCGCCAGCAGCCAAGATTACGGGGGGGCCTTACAGCAGTTCTTC	CASSQDYGGALQQFF
NA	TRBD2	TRBJ2-1	13	TRBV3-1/TRBV3-2	TGTGCCAGCACCCCAAGAGGGACTAGCTCCCCGTTCTTC	CASTPRGTSSPFF
NA	TRBD1	TRBJ2-1	15	TRBV10-3	TGTGCCATCAAGGTATGGGCAGGGGACAGCAATGAGCAGTTCTTC	CAIKVWAGDSNEQFF
NA	NA	TRBJ2-7	12	TRBV19	TGTGCCAGTAGTATAGGGGGTTCCGAGCAGTACTTC	CASSIGGSEQYF